These 4 T cell receptor beta chains were sequenced from one sample in a study of blood T cell repertoires in COVID-19. Sequenced by immunoSEQ multiplex PCR; TCRdb stores in-frame clones only, minus some. The sample holds about 82,000 clones; around 85% are singletons and the top ten take 18%. The sample was peripheral blood. These receptors originate from a man aged 80 or over with active or convalescent COVID-19.

The CDR3 here is CASRLSPPQTTHEQYV. Here the CDR3 DNA reads TGTGCAAGTCGCTTATCCCCACCACAGACGACCCACGAGCAGTACGTC. V gene TRBV12-2 combines with J gene TRBJ2-7; the D call of TRBD1 is as the table states it, not checked on the DNA. TRBV12-2 is a pseudogene locus. The CDR3 is 16 amino acids.

This chain joins TRBV27 and TRBJ2-1; 9 bases line up with TRBD2. J was trimmed by 10 bases and V by 2 bases; bases with no gene match: 9. CDR3 length equals 15 residues. CDR1 MNHEY and CDR2 SMNVEV come from the germline V gene (reference sequence). The CDR3 loop reads CASSLTPSGIEEQFF. The CDR3 DNA sequence: TGTGCCAGCAGTTTAACGCCTAGCGGGATAGAGGAGCAGTTCTTC.

There are a few counts of this clone. V gene TRBV28 combines with J gene TRBJ1-5, with no clear D. This CDR3 is 12 amino acids long. The V gene's germline CDR1 is MDHEN and CDR2 SYDVKM. Trimming took off 6 bases at V and 4 bases at J, with 7 bases between the two ends. Here the CDR3 DNA reads TGTGCCAGCAGATCTCCTAATCAGCCCCAGCATTTT. Its protein product is CASRSPNQPQHF.

The rearrangement joins TRBV7-9 to TRBJ2-1; TRBD2 aligns across 13 bases. Trimming at V came to 6 bases and at J to 8 bases, leaving 10 bases not matched to a gene. CDR3 size: 16 residues. Germline V gene data show CDR1 as SEHNR and CDR2 as FQNEAQ (reference sequence). The DNA of the CDR3 is TGTGCCAGCAGTCAAGGACTAGCGGGAGTGTGGGATGAGCAGTTCTTC. This codes for CASSQGLAGVWDEQFF.